This TCR beta chain emerged from a study of T cells in Graves' hyperthyroidism and ophthalmopathy. The TCR beta CDR3 regions underwent amplification using RNA transcripts as the source. HTBI primers were the set used in a first-round RT-PCR of the TCR CDR3. Via MiXCR, TCRdb re-called the multiplex PCR reads, giving one row per CDR3 protein. Of about 300,000 distinct CDR3 sequences detected, approximately 18% appear once; the ten largest clones hold about 35%. The study's findings and limits: Most clonotypes expanded in the thyroid (above 0.001) were also present in blood. Onset of ophthalmopathy came a median roughly 6 months after the model predicted it. From stable hyperthyroidism, ophthalmopathy was separated by a 13 V-J model.

This clonotype was picked up one time. Its antigen remains unidentified. Isolation of PBMCs was performed on around 9.7 ml fresh peripheral blood. Input material: blood. The receptor's source is a man between 50 and 59 years old with Graves' ophthalmopathy.

CDR3 sequence reads: CSVRQGNTGELFF. The CDR3 DNA reads as TGCAGCGTGAGACAGGGAAACACCGGGGAGCTGTTTTTT. The V and J genes are TRBV29-1 and TRBJ2-2; 7 positions agree with TRBD1. From germline, CDR1 is SQVTM and CDR2 ANQGSEA. The CDR3 sequence is 13 residues long. The V segment lost 6 bases and the J segment 2 bases; nucleotides outside the gene matches: 3.